A selection of T cell receptor beta chains follows, all from one sample in a study of blood T cells in healthy people across ages. TCRdb passed the 5' RACE reads through MiXCR, listing each CDR3 protein once. The sample contains more than 1.4 million distinct CDR3 sequences, 35% to 45% of which appear only once. The sample consisted of blood. The source of these receptors is a woman aged 18-29 years in good health. Each CDR3 is given with its conserved first and last residue.

V gene	J gene	CDR3 protein
TRBV20-1	NA	CSATGTDYNEQYF
TRBV27	TRBJ2-7	CASSLQAYSYEQYF
TRBV27	TRBJ2-7	CASSVVGDHEQYF
TRBV27	TRBJ2-7	CASSLNPLVYEQYF
TRBV29-1	TRBJ2-5	CSVEGDIYGQYF
TRBV6-5	TRBJ2-2	CASSPDWRLTGELFF
TRBV10-3	TRBJ2-7	CACQGSYEQYF
TRBV3-1	TRBJ2-3	CASSPTLAGTDTQYF
TRBV27	TRBJ1-2	CASSLSLAGGNGYTF
TRBV7-2	TRBJ2-7	CASSKIGGNEQYF
TRBV3-1	TRBJ2-3	CASSQDLTRGTDTQYF
TRBV24-1	TRBJ2-1	CATSDLLRGYNEQFF
TRBV20-1	TRBJ1-5	CSAPPTGTGPNQPQHF
TRBV10-3	TRBJ2-1	CAISESGRGTYNEQFF
TRBV3-1	TRBJ2-5	CASSQGLAGDLQETQYF
TRBV20-1	TRBJ1-1	CSALGRSNTEAFF
TRBV4-1	TRBJ2-3	CASSQDGGRTTDTQYF
TRBV25-1	TRBJ1-2	CASRSTVNYGYTF
TRBV4-1	TRBJ2-4	CASSQDYRERVAKNIQYF
TRBV12-3/TRBV12-4	TRBJ2-3	CASRLGAGTTDTQYF
TRBV5-1	TRBJ2-7	CASSIGLEQYF
TRBV6-5	TRBJ2-7	CASTAGAPYEQYF
TRBV5-1	TRBJ2-7	CASRQGDSYEQYF
TRBV6-1	TRBJ2-3	CASRGAPRDPTFNTDTQYF
TRBV9	TRBJ2-1	CASSVEAGDYRETQFF
TRBV20-1	TRBJ1-3	CSAHGGSLSGNTIYF
TRBV2	TRBJ2-1	CASLRGIAGGNEQFF
TRBV7-9	TRBJ1-4	CASSLGATTNEKLFF
TRBV29-1	TRBJ2-1	CSVPTQLKNNEQFF
TRBV20-1	TRBJ2-2	CSASSGSDTGELFF
TRBV20-1	TRBJ2-1	CSAWDSEGDEQFF
TRBV7-2	TRBJ2-4	CASSLVRSANIQYF
TRBV29-1	TRBJ1-3	CSVLGTGVVSSGNTIYF
TRBV7-9	TRBJ1-5	CATQGEGQGPNQPQHF
TRBV18	TRBJ2-1	CASSPPINNEQFF
TRBV20-1	TRBJ2-1	CSARRAGGFSDNEQFF
TRBV28	TRBJ1-2	CASSLDRGRVGYTF
TRBV20-1	TRBJ2-3	CSARDPGSTSTDTQYF
TRBV7-2	TRBJ2-1	CASSSLAAIYNEQFF
TRBV20-1	TRBJ2-5	CSAPGLHTETQYF
TRBV15	TRBJ2-3	CATSRDRLQSRPDTQYF
TRBV7-9	TRBJ1-2	CASSPGGGFGYTF
TRBV4-2	TRBJ2-5	CASSQGPRGGEQYF
TRBV6-1	TRBJ2-1	CASSGMGQGQYNEQFF
TRBV4-1	TRBJ1-2	CASSQDQIYGYTF
TRBV5-5	TRBJ2-5	CASSLWSFVQYF
TRBV20-1	TRBJ2-1	CSEAGPYDEQFF
TRBV27	TRBJ2-3	CASRPQGAQPDTQYF
TRBV20-1	TRBJ2-3	CSARGMTSGRTDTQYF
TRBV2	TRBJ2-2	CASNSGQGTGELFF
TRBV15	TRBJ1-1	CATSTEVGVEAFF
TRBV10-3	TRBJ2-1	CAITAPGLAGYNEQFF
TRBV2	TRBJ2-5	CASSAPPGRLQETQYF